Each of the 24 T cell receptor beta chains below was sequenced from the same sample in a study of vaccination and CD4 T cells after COVID-19 (dated by TCRdb to the early 2020s). The antigens for these receptors are not known. Receptors were amplified or captured by PCR. Instrument on record: Illumina iSeq 100. DNA from cultured CD4+ T cells underwent TCR sequencing with the Oncomine TCR Beta short-read assay at the Johns Hopkins FTIC core. TCRdb reprocessing: public reads trimmed at Q25 with fastp, clones called with MiXCR, in-frame beta chains kept. Entries are consolidated by CDR3 protein sequence, retaining the most common genes and DNA. The sample includes 7,000 to 9,000 distinct CDR3 sequences, with approximately 48% observed a single time. Jointly, the top ten make up more than 6% of the sample. Taken with the paper, the label for treatment or condition translates to: roughly 10-day PBMC culture with coronavirus spike peptide pools or control peptides (ViraFEST assay).

What was sequenced was CD4+ T cells from blood, cultured in vitro. The receptors were gathered from a human donor who had recovered from COVID-19.

This chain connects TRBV7-6 to TRBJ1-3; possible D gene TRBD1, 6 bases. V lost 5 bases, J lost 0 bases, and 14 bases lay in between. The CDR3 totals 16 residues. CDR1 and CDR2 (germline): SGHVS, FNYEAQ. The CDR3 DNA sequence: TGTGCCAGCAGCCTTACAGGGATTAGCTCTGGAAACACCATATATTTT. Protein: CASSLTGISSGNTIYF.

This clonotype ranks as large (0.1 to 1%). This chain connects TRBV20-1 to TRBJ1-1, with TRBD1 matching over 8 bases. The CDR3 consists of 15 residues. The V gene end was trimmed by 6 bases and the J gene end by 1 base; junction bases not matched to a gene: 10. Germline CDR1 and CDR2: DFQATT and SNEGSKA (reference sequence). In DNA form, the CDR3 reads TGCAGTGCCTACCTCCCAGGGGGCACGAACACTGAAGCTTTCTTT. This codes for CSAYLPGGTNTEAFF.

V and J are TRBV20-1 and TRBJ1-3; 8 positions agree with TRBD1. The CDR3 is made up of 14 amino acids. Trimming took 5 bases from V and 4 from J; bases not matched to a gene: 7. CDR1 DFQATT and CDR2 SNEGSKA come from the germline V gene (reference sequence). For the CDR3, the DNA is TGCAGTGCTCAATCGACAGGGGCCGGAAACACCATATATTTT. This codes for CSAQSTGAGNTIYF.

This chain uses TRBV9 with TRBJ1-1; TRBD1 aligns across 8 bases. The ends lost 2 bases at V and 1 base at J; junction bases unmatched: 7. Germline V gene sequence: CDR1 SGDLS, CDR2 YYNGEE. The CDR3 sequence is 16 residues long. The CDR3 DNA reads as TGTGCCAGCAGCGTCCACGCGGGACAGGAGAACACTGAAGCTTTCTTT. This encodes CASSVHAGQENTEAFF.

The V gene is TRBV19, the J gene TRBJ2-1; no clear D. V was shortened by 5 bases and J by 5 bases, with 13 bases between the two germline ends. From germline, CDR1 is LNHDA and CDR2 SQIVND (reference sequence). CDR3 length: 14 amino acids. CDR3 nucleotides: TGTGCCAGTAGTCGGACGGAGATGAACAATGAGCAGTTCTTC. This sequence encodes CASSRTEMNNEQFF.

In its sample, this clonotype was seen a few times. The J gene is TRBJ2-2, the V gene TRBV19; D call uncertain. Deletions cut 3 bases from V and 1 base from J, with 6 bases between. This CDR3 region has 14 residues. Looked up from germline, CDR1 is LNHDA and CDR2 is SQIVND (reference sequence). CDR3: CASSIQQNTGELFF. CDR3 bases: TGTGCCAGTAGTATCCAACAGAACACCGGGGAGCTGTTTTTT.

The chain links TRBV7-9 to TRBJ2-7; D unresolved. V was pared by 3 bases and J by 3 bases, with 6 bases between. The CDR3 is 12 amino acids. The germline V gene encodes CDR1 SEHNR and CDR2 FQNEAQ (reference sequence). The CDR3 here is CASSFVDYEQYF. As DNA, the CDR3 is TGTGCCAGCAGCTTCGTAGACTACGAGCAGTACTTC.

This sequence joins TRBV24-1 and TRBJ2-1, with TRBD2 identical over 13 bases. In germline, CDR1 is KGHDR, CDR2 SFDVKD. The V segment lost 4 bases and the J segment 2 bases; nucleotides outside the gene matches: 10. CDR3 length: 19 residues. The CDR3 DNA is TGTGCCACCAGTGACGTGAGACTAGCGGGGGGCGTTACCTACAATGAGCAGTTCTTC. Encoded protein: CATSDVRLAGGVTYNEQFF.

The rearrangement joins TRBV10-3 to TRBJ2-7, with TRBD1 identical over 9 bases. Germline CDR1 and CDR2: ENHRY and SYGVKD. V trimming: 5 bases; J trimming: 2 bases; junction bases outside the gene matches: 4. The CDR3 runs 14 residues. CDR3: CAISFGTGTYEQYF. The DNA for the CDR3 is TGTGCCATCAGTTTCGGGACAGGGACCTACGAGCAGTACTTC.

The rearrangement uses TRBV10-3 and TRBJ2-5, with 7 bases identical to TRBD1. The CDR3 runs 16 residues. V was pared by 4 bases and J by 1 base, with 9 bases of the junction left unmatched. The germline gives CDR1 ENHRY, CDR2 SYGVKD. The CDR3 loop is CAISARQGSSQETQYF. CDR3 bases: TGTGCCATCAGTGCCAGACAGGGAAGTTCCCAAGAGACCCAGTACTTC.

In nucleotides, the CDR3 is TGTGCTAGTGGATTACAGGTTTCCACTGAAGCTTTCTTT. Residues: CASGLQVSTEAFF. The V and J genes are TRBV12-5 and TRBJ1-1; TRBD1 is a possible D gene (5 bases). The CDR3 consists of 13 residues. Between the trimmed V and J ends, which lost 6 bases and 4 bases, there was a span of 12 bases. Germline V gene data show CDR1 as LGHNT and CDR2 as FRNRAP.

This clonotype was counted between two and nine times. The chain couples TRBV20-1 to TRBJ1-2; 8 positions match TRBD1. In germline, CDR1 is DFQATT, CDR2 SNEGSKA (reference sequence). The CDR3 is 13 residues long. The ends lost 5 bases at V and 8 bases at J; junction bases unmatched: 10. The CDR3 nucleotides read TGCAGTGCTGGACAGGGCCTCCGGGGCGGCTACACCTTC. Translation gives CSAGQGLRGGYTF.

CDR3 bases: TGTGCCAGCAGTGAAAATCGGGGGCACACTGAAGCTTTCTTT. It yields the protein CASSENRGHTEAFF. The chain links TRBV6-1 to TRBJ1-1, with a tentative D call TRBD1 (6 bases). Per germline, CDR1 MNHNS and CDR2 SASEGT. The CDR3 sequence is 14 residues long. Trimming shortened V by 2 bases and J by 3 bases, and 10 bases separated the two germline ends.

This clonotype was detected a few times. The chain recombines TRBV19 with TRBJ1-2; D is possibly TRBD1 (6 bases). Per the germline V gene, CDR1 is LNHDA and CDR2 is SQIVND (reference sequence). This CDR3 contains 14 residues. Trimming stripped 4 bases from V and 2 bases from J, with 11 bases between. The chain's CDR3 is CASSKDRQNYGYTF. The CDR3 region has the DNA TGTGCCAGTAGTAAAGACAGGCAGAACTATGGCTACACCTTC. The full variable domain, rest sourced from reference TRBV19 and TRBJ1-2, is DGGITQSPKYLFRKEGQNVTLSCEQNLNHDAMYWYRQDPGQGLRLIYYSQIVNDFQKGDIAEGYSVSREKKESFPLTVTSAQKNPTAFYLCASSKDRQNYGYTFGSGTRLTVV.

This clonotype was detected only a few times. DNA for the CDR3: TGCGCCAGCAGCTTGAGGAATGAAGGGTTTAATGGCTACACCTTC. Translation: CASSLRNEGFNGYTF. The chain carries TRBV5-1 and TRBJ1-2; D is unresolved. The V and J ends lost 1 base and 6 bases respectively, with 16 bases between them. Per the germline V gene, CDR1 is SGHRS and CDR2 is YFSETQ. The CDR3 sequence is 15 residues long.

V usage is TRBV19 and J usage is TRBJ1-1; weak D call: TRBD1 (5 bases). Trimming took off 4 bases at V and 6 bases at J, with 12 bases between the two ends. The CDR3 is 13 amino acids. Germline V gives CDR1 LNHDA, CDR2 SQIVND (reference sequence). For the CDR3, the DNA is TGTGCCAGTAGTAATGAGGGGTTGGCTGAAGCTTTCTTT. This gives the protein CASSNEGLAEAFF.

Written as DNA, the CDR3 is TGCAGTGCTAGAGGTCTTTCCTACGAGCAGTACTTC. Amino acids: CSARGLSYEQYF. The chain carries TRBV20-1 and TRBJ2-7; no clear D gene. The germline gives CDR1 DFQATT, CDR2 SNEGSKA (reference sequence). The CDR3 loop spans 12 amino acids. With 1 base removed from V and 1 base from J, the gap between germline ends came to 5 bases.

This clonotype showed up just a few times. The chain employs TRBV19 and TRBJ2-5; the match to TRBD2 covers 8 bases. The germline gives CDR1 LNHDA, CDR2 SQIVND (reference sequence). The V gene end was trimmed by 7 bases and the J gene end by 2 bases; junction bases not matched to a gene: 6. The CDR3 loop spans 14 amino acids. CDR3 in DNA: TGTGCCAGTACCCCTAGCGGGCGACAAGAGACCCAGTACTTC. It is translated as CASTPSGRQETQYF.

This clonotype has more than one count but fewer than ten. The chain recombines TRBV7-8 with TRBJ2-2, with 8 bases lining up with TRBD1. This CDR3 spans 14 amino acids. Germline loops: CDR1 SGHVS, CDR2 FQNEAQ. V shed 5 bases, J shed 4 bases, and the junction held 3 bases outside the gene matches. The CDR3 DNA is TGTGCCAGCAGCGTGACAGGGGCCACCGGGGAGCTGTTTTTT. As protein: CASSVTGATGELFF.

This rearrangement joins TRBV2 to TRBJ1-1; D uncertain. The CDR3 runs to 13 residues. The germline V gene has CDR1 SNHLY and CDR2 FYNNEI. The V and J ends lost 2 bases and 1 base respectively, with 5 bases between them. CDR3: CASSELENTEAFF. CDR3 DNA sequence: TGTGCCAGCAGTGAATTGGAGAACACTGAAGCTTTCTTT.

This chain connects TRBV24-1 to TRBJ1-1; maybe TRBD1 (5 bases). The CDR3 is 14 residues long. CDR1 and CDR2 from the germline V gene are KGHDR and SFDVKD. Trimming pared 4 bases from V and 6 bases from J, leaving 14 bases between. Here the CDR3 reads CATSDPGRGAEAFF. CDR3 bases: TGTGCCACCAGTGACCCGGGACGGGGGGCTGAAGCTTTCTTT.

The V call is TRBV19, the J call TRBJ2-1, with 8 bases aligning to TRBD1. The V gene end was trimmed by 5 bases and the J gene end by 4 bases; junction bases not matched to a gene: 4. This CDR3 contains 14 residues. Germline CDR1 reads LNHDA; CDR2 reads SQIVND (reference sequence). The DNA of the CDR3 is TGTGCCAGTAGTGCGGGACAGGTTTACAATGAGCAGTTCTTC. As protein: CASSAGQVYNEQFF.

The CDR3 protein is CASSVRDSSYNSPLHF. The CDR3 DNA follows: TGTGCCAGCAGCGTAAGGGACAGCTCCTATAATTCACCCCTCCACTTT. V and J are TRBV5-8 and TRBJ1-6; 7 nucleotides match TRBD1. The germline gives CDR1 SGHTS, CDR2 YDEGEE. The trim removed 4 bases at V and 0 bases at J, leaving 4 bases unmatched. This CDR3 region has 16 residues.

V is TRBV15 and J is TRBJ1-1, with D possibly TRBD1 on 5 matching bases. The ends were cut back, 0 bases at V and 4 bases at J, with 12 bases in the middle. Germline lookup yields CDR1 LNHNV and CDR2 YYDKDF (reference sequence). The CDR3 consists of 15 residues. This CDR3 is CATSRELGAVTEAFF. CDR3 in DNA: TGTGCCACCAGCAGAGAGTTAGGGGCGGTCACTGAAGCTTTCTTT.